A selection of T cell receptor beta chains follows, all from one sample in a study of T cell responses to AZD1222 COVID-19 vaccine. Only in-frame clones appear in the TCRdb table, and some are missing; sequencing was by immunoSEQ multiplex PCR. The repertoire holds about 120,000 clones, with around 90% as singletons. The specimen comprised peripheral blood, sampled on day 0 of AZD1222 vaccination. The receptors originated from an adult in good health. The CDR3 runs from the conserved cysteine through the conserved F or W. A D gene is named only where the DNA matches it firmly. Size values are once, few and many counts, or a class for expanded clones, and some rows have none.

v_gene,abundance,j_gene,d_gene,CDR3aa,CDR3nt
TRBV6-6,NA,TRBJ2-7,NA,CASSPFGERGQYF,TGTGCCAGCAGTCCGTTTGGGGAGAGGGGGCAGTACTTC
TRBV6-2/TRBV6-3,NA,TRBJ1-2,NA,CASSYPGTGSYGYTF,TGTGCCAGCAGTTACCCCGGGACTGGGTCCTATGGCTACACCTTC
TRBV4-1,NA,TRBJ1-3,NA,CASSRMGLGNTIYF,TGCGCCAGCAGCCGCATGGGTTTGGGAAACACCATATATTTT
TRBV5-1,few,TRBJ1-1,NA,CASSPGHGEAFF,TGCGCCAGCAGCCCCGGACACGGTGAAGCTTTCTTT
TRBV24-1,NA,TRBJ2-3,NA,CATSEGKADTQYF,TGTGCCACCAGTGAGGGGAAGGCAGATACGCAGTATTTT
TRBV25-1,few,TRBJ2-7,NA,CASSEVRGQQYF,TGTGCCAGCAGTGAAGTGAGGGGCCAGCAGTACTTC
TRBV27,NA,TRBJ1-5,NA,CASSLIGSNQPQHF,TGTGCCAGCAGTTTAATAGGGTCTAATCAGCCCCAGCATTTT
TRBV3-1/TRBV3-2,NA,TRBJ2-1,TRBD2,CASSGRSGGHSSYNEQFF,TGTGCCAGCAGCGGACGAAGCGGGGGCCATAGCTCCTACAATGAGCAGTTCTTC
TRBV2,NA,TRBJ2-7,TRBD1,CASRSGTGATEQYF,TGTGCCAGCAGATCCGGGACAGGGGCAACCGAGCAGTACTTC
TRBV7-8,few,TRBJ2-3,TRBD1,CASSLGRGTDTQYF,TGTGCCAGCAGCTTAGGCAGGGGGACAGATACGCAGTATTTT
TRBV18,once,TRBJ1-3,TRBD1,CASSPSRDRGAGNTIYF,TGTGCCAGCTCACCAAGCCGGGACAGGGGGGCTGGAAACACCATATATTTT
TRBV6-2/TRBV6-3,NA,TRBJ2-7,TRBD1,CASSYSQETGGIYYEQYF,TGTGCCAGCAGTTACTCCCAGGAAACAGGGGGCATTTACTACGAGCAGTACTTC
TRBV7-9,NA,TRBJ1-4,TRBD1,CASSSNRDRSEKLFF,TGTGCCAGCAGCTCAAATCGGGACAGGAGTGAAAAACTGTTTTTT
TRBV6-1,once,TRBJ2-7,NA,CASSEARTNLGEQYF,TGTGCCAGCAGTGAAGCCCGAACGAATTTGGGCGAGCAGTACTTC
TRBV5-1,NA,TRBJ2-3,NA,CASTERDTQYF,TGCGCCAGCACGGAAAGAGATACGCAGTATTTT
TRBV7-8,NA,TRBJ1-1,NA,CASSLFWDGNTEAFF,TGTGCCAGCAGCTTATTTTGGGACGGTAACACTGAAGCTTTCTTT
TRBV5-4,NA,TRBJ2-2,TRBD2,CASSPAAGGPGTGELFF,TGTGCCAGCAGCCCGGCGGCGGGGGGGCCGGGCACCGGGGAGCTGTTTTTT
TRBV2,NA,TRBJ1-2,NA,CARKEGFSYGYTF,TGTGCCCGCAAAGAGGGTTTTAGCTATGGCTACACCTTC
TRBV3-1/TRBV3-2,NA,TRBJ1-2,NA,CASSRTTRDREDYGYTF,TGTGCCAGCAGCCGGACGACACGGGATCGGGAGGACTATGGCTACACCTTC
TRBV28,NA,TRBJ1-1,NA,CASSPPGPTRNTEAFF,TGTGCCAGCAGCCCCCCAGGCCCCACGAGGAACACTGAAGCTTTCTTT
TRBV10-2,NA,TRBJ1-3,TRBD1,CASRTSGGTGNTIYF,TGCGCCAGCAGGACGTCAGGGGGAACTGGAAACACCATATATTTT
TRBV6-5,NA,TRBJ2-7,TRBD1,CASSTTGGSGYEQYF,TGTGCCAGCAGCACGACAGGGGGAAGCGGTTACGAGCAGTACTTC
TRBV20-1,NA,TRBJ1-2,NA,CSARDVGSYTF,TGCAGTGCTAGAGATGTGGGGAGCTACACCTTC
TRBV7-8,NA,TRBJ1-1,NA,CASSPGQNTEAFF,TGTGCCAGCAGCCCCGGACAGAACACTGAAGCTTTCTTT
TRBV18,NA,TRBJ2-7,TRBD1,CASSPRDRGLGEQYF,TGTGCCAGCTCACCACGTGACAGGGGCTTGGGCGAGCAGTACTTC
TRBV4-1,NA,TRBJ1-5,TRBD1,CASSPRTGGDQPQHF,TGCGCCAGCAGCCCCCGGACAGGGGGCGATCAGCCCCAGCATTTT
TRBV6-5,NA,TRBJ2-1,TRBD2,CASSQTSGDHNEQFF,TGTGCCAGCAGTCAGACTAGCGGGGACCACAATGAGCAGTTCTTC
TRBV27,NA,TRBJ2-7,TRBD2,CASSPLGRGPLEQYF,TGTGCCAGCAGTCCGCTGGGGAGGGGCCCGCTCGAGCAGTACTTC
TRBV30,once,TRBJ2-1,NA,CAWSRGADEQFF,TGTGCCTGGAGTCGGGGGGCCGATGAGCAGTTCTTC
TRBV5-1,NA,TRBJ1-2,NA,CASSVRQGEPYGYTF,TGCGCCAGCAGCGTGCGCCAGGGTGAGCCCTATGGCTACACCTTC
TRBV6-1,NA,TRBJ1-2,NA,CASSDSYGYTF,TGTGCCAGCAGTGACAGCTATGGCTACACCTTC
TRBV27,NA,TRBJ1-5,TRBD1,CASRGQGAFGQPQHF,TGTGCCAGCAGGGGGCAGGGGGCGTTTGGTCAGCCCCAGCATTTT
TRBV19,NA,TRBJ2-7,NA,CASSIGGRGSYEQYF,TGTGCCAGTAGTATAGGGGGCCGTGGGAGCTACGAGCAGTACTTC
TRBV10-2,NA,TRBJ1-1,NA,CASIQGSGSTEAFF,TGCGCCAGCATTCAGGGGTCGGGGAGCACTGAAGCTTTCTTT
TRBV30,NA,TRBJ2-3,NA,CAWSVSTDTQYF,TGTGCCTGGAGTGTAAGCACAGATACGCAGTATTTT
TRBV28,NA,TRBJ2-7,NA,CASSSWRADGSYEQYF,TGTGCCAGCAGTTCCTGGAGGGCAGATGGGTCCTACGAGCAGTACTTC
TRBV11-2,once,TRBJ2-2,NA,CASSPHPGTTTRAGELFF,TGTGCCAGCAGCCCACACCCCGGGACGACAACAAGGGCCGGGGAGCTGTTTTTT
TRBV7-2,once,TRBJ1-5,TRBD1,CASSSRGPPGHQPQHF,TGTGCCAGCAGCTCTAGGGGGCCCCCGGGCCATCAGCCCCAGCATTTT
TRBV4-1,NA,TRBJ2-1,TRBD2,CASSRVSGGNNEQFF,TGCGCCAGCAGCCGGGTGAGCGGGGGGAACAATGAGCAGTTCTTC
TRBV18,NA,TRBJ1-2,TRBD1,CASSEGQGNGYTF,TGTGCCAGCTCGGAGGGACAGGGTAATGGCTACACCTTC
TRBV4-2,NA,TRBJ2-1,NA,CASSQGVPRQFYNEQFF,TGTGCCAGCAGCCAAGGCGTCCCCCGGCAGTTTTACAATGAGCAGTTCTTC
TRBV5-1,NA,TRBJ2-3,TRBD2,CASSYPSGGTDTQYF,TGCGCCAGCAGCTATCCTAGCGGTGGCACAGATACGCAGTATTTT
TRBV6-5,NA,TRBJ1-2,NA,CASRGTGYYGYTF,TGTGCCAGCAGAGGAACAGGGTACTATGGCTACACCTTC
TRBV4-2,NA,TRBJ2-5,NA,CASSQVTGVETQYF,TGTGCCAGCAGCCAAGTGACGGGGGTGGAGACCCAGTACTTC
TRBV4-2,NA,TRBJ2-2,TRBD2,CASSQISGGGDTGELFF,TGTGCCAGCAGCCAAATTAGCGGGGGCGGGGACACCGGGGAGCTGTTTTTT